Following are 25 T cell receptor beta chains from one sample sequenced in a study of CD8+ T cells in alopecia areata. Treatment here: oral pan-JAK inhibitor, 5-10 mg twice daily. In each case, RNA was isolated and then reverse transcribed into cDNA as the sequencing template. Sequencing used immunoSEQ multiplex PCR; TCRdb keeps in-frame clones, though not all of them. The table lists 150,000 to 200,000 clones, roughly 58% of them singletons. Sequenced material: CD4+ T cells sorted from blood, taken between weeks 55 and 65, from a patient treated with tofacitinib. The receptors were sampled from a human donor with alopecia areata.

The rearrangement links TRBV11-2 to TRBJ2-5, with D tentatively TRBD2 (6 bases). CDR3 length: 11 amino acids. Germline CDR1 reads SGHAT; CDR2 reads FQNNGV. The V gene lost 5 bases and the J gene lost 7 bases, with 8 bases spanning the gap. CDR3 protein: CASSIAATQYF. The CDR3 bases are TGTGCCAGCAGCATAGCGGCGACCCAGTACTTC.

The chain links TRBV10-3 to TRBJ2-3, with 7 bases lining up with TRBD1. The germline gives CDR1 ENHRY, CDR2 SYGVKD. The J segment lost 0 bases and the V segment lost 3 bases, leaving 9 bases of the junction unmatched. The CDR3 is made up of 17 amino acids. In DNA form, the CDR3 reads TGTGCCATCAGTGACCCTCGACAGGGTTTTAGCACAGATACGCAGTATTTT. Residues: CAISDPRQGFSTDTQYF.

The J gene is TRBJ2-2, the V gene TRBV5-6, with D possibly matching TRBD2 (6 bases). The CDR3 is made up of 17 amino acids. Germline V gene sequence: CDR1 SGHDT, CDR2 YYEEEE. The V end was cut by 1 base, the J end by 4 bases, with 17 bases between. Here the CDR3 DNA reads TGTGCCAGCAGCTTGAGAAGGTCGGAGGGATTCACCGGGGAGCTGTTTTTT. This encodes CASSLRRSEGFTGELFF. The full variable domain, completed using reference TRBV5-6 and TRBJ2-2, is DAGVTQSPTHLIKTRGQQVTLRCSPKSGHDTVSWYQQALGQGPQFIFQYYEEEERQRGNFPDRFSGHQFPNYSSELNVNALLLGDSALYLCASSLRRSEGFTGELFFGEGSRLTVL.

This chain connects TRBV30 to TRBJ1-2, with 9 bases that match TRBD1. This CDR3 is built from 15 residues. Germline V gives CDR1 GTSNPN, CDR2 SVGIG (reference sequence). Trimming took 4 bases from V and 5 from J; bases not matched to a gene: 11. For the CDR3, the DNA is TGTGCCTGGACCCGAAACAGGGGGCGAAGTTATGGCTACACCTTC. Amino acids: CAWTRNRGRSYGYTF. Based on the CDR3 plus reference TRBV30 and TRBJ1-2, the full variable domain is SQTIHQWPATLVQPVGSPLSLECTVEGTSNPNLYWYRQAAGRGLQLLFYSVGIGQISSEVPQNLSASRPQDRQFILSSKKLLLSDSGFYLCAWTRNRGRSYGYTFGSGTRLTVV.

The chain carries TRBV23-1 and TRBJ1-4; no clear D. TRBV23-1 is an ORF, and what it does is uncertain. CDR3 length: 12 residues. V dropped 7 bases and J dropped 4 bases, with 7 bases sitting between them. CDR3 in amino acids: CASKNFNEKLFF. CDR3 coding DNA: TGCGCCAGCAAGAACTTTAATGAAAAACTGTTTTTT.

This clone was seen more than once but under ten times. The chain employs TRBV29-1 and TRBJ1-2; 7 bases match TRBD1. Germline lookup yields CDR1 SQVTM and CDR2 ANQGSEA. The CDR3 is made up of 15 amino acids. V gave up 7 bases and J gave up 5 bases; unmatched junction bases: 16. CDR3 coding DNA: TGCAGCGCCGACACAGACAGGGCTAATCCATATGGCTACACCTTC. Encoded protein: CSADTDRANPYGYTF. Filled out from reference TRBV29-1 and TRBJ1-2, the complete variable domain reads SAVISQKPSRDICQRGTSLTIQCQVDSQVTMMFWYRQQPGQSLTLIATANQGSEATYESGFVIDKFPISRPNLTFSTLTVSNMSPEDSSIYLCSADTDRANPYGYTFGSGTRLTVV.

This clone has a handful of counts. Within the sample, other DNA sequences also encode this same CDR3. This rearrangement joins TRBV9 to TRBJ2-7, with a weak D call TRBD2 (6 bases). Germline lookup yields CDR1 SGDLS and CDR2 YYNGEE. V lost 3 bases, J lost 0 bases, and 10 bases lay in between. The CDR3 consists of 14 residues. The CDR3 nucleotides are TGTGCCAGCAGCGAGGGACTCCCCTCCTACGAGCAGTACTTC. Translation gives CASSEGLPSYEQYF.

This sequence joins TRBV29-1 and TRBJ2-7; 7 nucleotides align to TRBD2. This CDR3 spans 15 amino acids. Germline values: CDR1 SQVTM, CDR2 ANQGSEA. Losses at the gene ends were 1 base for V and 3 bases for J; bases not matched to a gene: 9. The CDR3: CSVEVGGRMSYEQYF. CDR3 coding DNA: TGCAGCGTTGAAGTCGGGGGGAGGATGAGCTACGAGCAGTACTTC.

The chain uses TRBV30 and TRBJ1-2, with D uncertain. The V gene lost 2 bases and the J gene lost 5 bases, with 6 bases spanning the gap. CDR1 is GTSNPN, CDR2 SVGIG, per germline (reference sequence). The CDR3 spans 11 residues. CDR3 sequence (DNA): TGTGCCTGGAGTTTAGCGTATGGCTACACCTTC. It is translated as CAWSLAYGYTF. The full variable domain, in which reference TRBV30 and TRBJ1-2 provide the parts outside the CDR3, is SQTIHQWPATLVQPVGSPLSLECTVEGTSNPNLYWYRQAAGRGLQLLFYSVGIGQISSEVPQNLSASRPQDRQFILSSKKLLLSDSGFYLCAWSLAYGYTFGSGTRLTVV.

This chain links TRBV30 with TRBJ1-1; TRBD1 matches at 7 bases. The germline gives CDR1 GTSNPN, CDR2 SVGIG (reference sequence). The CDR3 contains 15 residues. Unmatched junction bases numbered 11, after V lost 7 bases and J lost 0 bases. The CDR3: CASRVPGQLNTEAFF. The CDR3 nucleotides read TGTGCCTCACGCGTGCCGGGACAGTTGAACACTGAAGCTTTCTTT.

The chain recombines TRBV6-1 with TRBJ1-1; no definite D call. Germline V gene lookup returns CDR1 MNHNS and CDR2 SASEGT. V gave up 3 bases and J gave up 7 bases, with 3 bases separating them. There are 10 residues in the CDR3. CDR3 coding DNA: TGTGCCAGCAGTGACGGTGAAGCTTTCTTT. Protein product: CASSDGEAFF.

The gene calls are TRBV2 and TRBJ1-3; no firm D call. This CDR3 has 14 residues. CDR1 and CDR2 (germline): SNHLY, FYNNEI. The ends were cut back, 2 bases at V and 4 bases at J, with 9 bases in the middle. The CDR3 sequence is CASSEPGSGNTIYF. CDR3 DNA sequence: TGTGCCAGCAGTGAACCTGGTTCGGGAAACACCATATATTTT.

This sequence joins TRBV5-1 and TRBJ1-1; D unresolved. The CDR3 sequence is 13 residues long. Germline V gene data show CDR1 as SGHRS and CDR2 as YFSETQ. Trimming removed 4 bases from V and 3 bases from J, with 10 bases in between. The CDR3, as DNA: TGCGCCAGCAGCCCGGACGGATACACTGAAGCTTTCTTT. Amino acids: CASSPDGYTEAFF.

In its sample, this clone was seen once. The V and J genes are TRBV29-1 and TRBJ2-6; no reliable D call. V gave up 1 base and J gave up 4 bases, with 11 bases separating them. The CDR3 runs 15 residues. CDR1 is SQVTM and CDR2 is ANQGSEA in the germline V gene. CDR3 coding DNA: TGCAGCGTTGAAGTTGGGATGACCGGGGCCAACGTCCTGACTTTC. Protein sequence: CSVEVGMTGANVLTF. Filled out from reference TRBV29-1 and TRBJ2-6, the complete variable domain reads SAVISQKPSRDICQRGTSLTIQCQVDSQVTMMFWYRQQPGQSLTLIATANQGSEATYESGFVIDKFPISRPNLTFSTLTVSNMSPEDSSIYLCSVEVGMTGANVLTFGAGSRLTVL.

This clone was counted only a few times. The rearrangement uses TRBV2 and TRBJ2-6; TRBD1 might be the D (5 bases). The length of the CDR3 is 15 residues. With 7 bases removed from V and 0 bases from J, the gap between germline ends came to 10 bases. Germline V lookup: CDR1 SNHLY, CDR2 FYNNEI. The CDR3 bases are TGTGCCAGCAAACAGGCCAGCTCTGGGGCCAACGTCCTGACTTTC. This translates into CASKQASSGANVLTF.

This clone was found a few times. The CDR3 is CASQLRDRSDEQYF. In nucleotides, the CDR3 is TGCGCCAGCCAGCTCCGGGACAGGAGCGACGAGCAGTACTTC. The V call is TRBV5-1, the J call TRBJ2-7; 8 nucleotides agree with TRBD1. The CDR3 is made up of 14 amino acids. The germline V gene encodes CDR1 SGHRS and CDR2 YFSETQ. V dropped 7 bases and J dropped 5; count of bases not matched to a gene: 11.

J is TRBJ1-5 and V is TRBV19; D is perhaps TRBD1 (6 bases). This CDR3 has 15 amino acids. Looked up from germline, CDR1 is LNHDA and CDR2 is SQIVND (reference sequence). V gave up 4 bases and J gave up 7 bases, with 17 bases separating them. Here the CDR3 reads CASSRSHRVGQPQHF. CDR3 DNA sequence: TGTGCCAGTAGTAGAAGTCACAGGGTTGGACAGCCCCAGCATTTT. The full variable domain, with the rest looked up from reference TRBV19 and TRBJ1-5, is DGGITQSPKYLFRKEGQNVTLSCEQNLNHDAMYWYRQDPGQGLRLIYYSQIVNDFQKGDIAEGYSVSREKKESFPLTVTSAQKNPTAFYLCASSRSHRVGQPQHFGDGTRLSIL.

This clone was seen a few times. The chain employs TRBV25-1 and TRBJ1-2; D not certain. Germline V gene lookup returns CDR1 MGHDK and CDR2 SYGVNS. The CDR3 sequence is 14 residues long. V shed 3 bases and J shed 7 bases, with 15 bases lying between them. The chain's CDR3 is CASSDSGAVPGYTF. Here the CDR3 DNA reads TGTGCCAGCAGTGATTCGGGTGCAGTTCCTGGCTACACCTTC.

J is TRBJ2-7 and V is TRBV20-1; 7 nucleotides agree with TRBD1. Unmatched junction bases numbered 8, after V lost 6 bases and J lost 9 bases. This CDR3 has 11 residues. Per germline, CDR1 DFQATT and CDR2 SNEGSKA (reference sequence). This CDR3 is CSALGQLGQYF. For the CDR3, the DNA is TGCAGTGCCCTGGGACAGCTAGGGCAGTACTTC.

V and J are TRBV29-1 and TRBJ2-1; D ambiguous. Trimming stripped 0 bases from V and 7 bases from J, with 7 bases between. The CDR3 runs to 12 residues. Germline CDR1 reads SQVTM; CDR2 reads ANQGSEA. In nucleotides, the CDR3 is TGCAGCGTTGAAGAAGAGAGTAATGAGCAGTTCTTC. The encoded protein is CSVEEESNEQFF.

V usage is TRBV4-1 and J usage is TRBJ2-3, with 8 bases lining up with TRBD2. With V trimmed by 7 bases and J by 5 bases, 5 bases remained unmatched. The CDR3 runs to 13 residues. Germline CDR1 is MGHRA and CDR2 is YSYEKL. In DNA form, the CDR3 reads TGCGCCAGCATAGCCGGGAGGGAAGATACGCAGTATTTT. Translating gives CASIAGREDTQYF.

The rearrangement uses TRBV13 and TRBJ1-2; 9 bases agree with TRBD1. The CDR3 length is 16 residues. CDR1 and CDR2 (germline): PRHDT, FYEKMQ (reference sequence). After removal of 6 bases from V and 5 bases from J, the junction contained 13 bases not matched to a gene. In nucleotides, the CDR3 is TGTGCCAGCAGGCCGAATGGTGGACAGGGGAGTTATGGCTACACCTTC. This gives the protein CASRPNGGQGSYGYTF.

This clone was picked up a small number of times. The gene calls are TRBV29-1 and TRBJ2-5; no firm D call. Between the trimmed V and J ends, which lost 7 bases and 4 bases, there was a span of 13 bases. CDR3 length: 12 amino acids. Germline CDR1 is SQVTM and CDR2 is ANQGSEA. CDR3 loop: CSAGGAGETQYF. The CDR3 DNA is TGCAGCGCGGGCGGAGCTGGAGAGACCCAGTACTTC.

The chain recombines TRBV18 with TRBJ1-1, with unresolved D. V gave up 1 base and J gave up 0 bases, with 6 bases separating them. The CDR3 contains 14 residues. The germline V gene has CDR1 KGHSH and CDR2 LQKENI. The CDR3: CASSPQVVNTEAFF. Here the CDR3 DNA reads TGTGCCAGCTCACCACAGGTCGTGAACACTGAAGCTTTCTTT.

The chain uses TRBV7-9 and TRBJ2-7, with 7 bases fitting TRBD2. CDR3 size: 15 residues. The germline V gene encodes CDR1 SEHNR and CDR2 FQNEAQ (reference sequence). With V trimmed by 2 bases and J by 2 bases, 6 bases remained unmatched. This CDR3 reads CASSLRAAGAYEQYF. The DNA of the CDR3 is TGTGCCAGCAGCTTAAGGGCGGCGGGGGCCTACGAGCAGTACTTC.